The clone carrying this TCR beta chain occurred a few times. This specimen belongs to a study of blood T cell repertoires in COVID-19. Profiling relied on immunoSEQ multiplex PCR, and the TCRdb table lists in-frame clones only, not all of them. The sample contains about 150,000 clones, around 74% of which appear only once. This CDR3 has 17 residues. Germline V gives CDR1 LNHDA, CDR2 SQIVND (reference sequence). The V segment lost 6 bases and the J segment 3 bases; nucleotides outside the gene matches: 13. The sequence came from a woman over 75 with acute or convalescent COVID-19. The sample comprised peripheral blood. This sequence joins TRBV19 and TRBJ1-2; 10 bases map to TRBD1. The DNA for the CDR3 is TGTGCCAGTAGACCGATTATGGGACAGGGGAGCGACTATGGCTACACCTTC. Its protein is CASRPIMGQGSDYGYTF.